The sequence of this T cell receptor (beta chain) was determined in a study of tissue T cells after allogeneic stem cell transplantation. Germline assignment: CDR1 MNHEY and CDR2 SMNVEV (reference sequence). The CDR3 sequence is 17 residues long. V dropped 2 bases and J dropped 5; count of bases not matched to a gene: 12. CDR3 sequences, V/J genes, frequencies and template counts came from survey-depth TCRbeta sequencing. TCRdb keeps only in-frame clones here, not all; method: immunoSEQ multiplex PCR. Here the sample spans 10,000 to 15,000 clones, about 71% being singletons. The TCR sequence derives from a woman between 18 and 55 years old with breast cancer. Material: tissue from the right colon, obtained at autopsy. The J gene is TRBJ2-7, the V gene TRBV27; 10 bases are shared with TRBD1. DNA of the CDR3: TGTGCCAGCAGTTTAACTCCCAGGGACAGGGGAGGGCACGAGCAGTACTTC. Translation gives CASSLTPRDRGGHEQYF.